This T cell receptor (beta chain) derives from a study of blood T cell repertoires in COVID-19. Study context: Samples representing acute and convalescent COVID-19 were sourced from the United States, Italy and Spain. In each case, the material was cDNA or gDNA derived from T cells, B-cell-depleted T cells, or PBMCs.

Study processing details: Reference gene primer amplification gave estimated nucleated cell counts. Produced via immunoSEQ multiplex PCR; TCRdb's table is partial and in-frame only. V and J calls and clone size are given by that table; D and trimming were obtained from the DNA. Of over 250,000 clones listed, 89% are singletons. With V trimmed by 1 base and J by 9 bases, 5 bases remained unmatched. The CDR3 sequence is 14 residues long. CDR1 is SGHNT, CDR2 YENEEA, per germline. The source is a man aged 45 to 65 with acute or convalescent COVID-19. The sequenced sample was peripheral blood. This chain links TRBV11-3 with TRBJ2-3; 9 positions match TRBD2. The DNA of the CDR3 is TGTGCCAGCAGCTTAGGCGGGGGGGATGTAACGCAGTATTTT. This gives the protein CASSLGGGDVTQYF.